The 10 T cell receptor beta chains in this list originate from one sample, sequenced in a study of post-analysis software for immune sequencing data. TCR beta libraries were prepared from cDNA with unique molecular identifiers. TCRdb called the PCR reads again in MiXCR, with one record for every CDR3 protein. The sample has 750,000 to 950,000 distinct CDR3 sequences; around 50% are singletons. The study's findings and limits: TRBV5-6, TRBV5-1 and TRBV20-1 were among roughly five TRBV segments more frequent in patients than controls.

No cognate antigen is known for these TCRs. The sequenced sample was blood. These receptors came from a girl aged 10-17 years with multiple sclerosis.

The chain employs TRBV5-1 and TRBJ1-2; D might be TRBD1 (5 bases). Germline CDR1 is SGHRS and CDR2 is YFSETQ. This CDR3 has 14 amino acids. V was cut by 0 bases and J by 9 bases, with 15 bases left in between. The CDR3: CASSLEGAGGSYTF. CDR3 DNA: TGCGCCAGCAGCTTGGAAGGGGCCGGGGGGAGCTACACCTTC.

The chain uses TRBV5-1 and TRBJ1-1, with D perhaps TRBD1 (5 bases). The V gene's germline CDR1 is SGHRS and CDR2 YFSETQ. The CDR3 sequence is 15 residues long. The V and J ends lost 6 bases and 5 bases respectively, with 20 bases between them. CDR3 sequence reads: CASNLDPGAGTEAFF. The DNA for the CDR3 is TGCGCCAGCAATTTAGACCCTGGGGCGGGGACTGAAGCTTTCTTT.

The rearrangement uses TRBV12-3 or TRBV12-4 and TRBJ2-4, with TRBD2 identical over 9 bases. The last part of the DNA fits TRBJ2-7 better; the J call may be wrong. This CDR3 region has 15 residues. CDR3 residues: CASGIAGEGAGEQYF. Here the CDR3 DNA reads TGTGCCAGCGGTATAGCGGGAGAAGGGGCTGGCGAGCAGTACTTC.

This chain connects TRBV4-2 to TRBJ2-3; 7 bases map to TRBD2. The J segment lost 3 bases and the V segment lost 3 bases, leaving 12 bases of the junction unmatched. The germline V gene encodes CDR1 LGHNA and CDR2 YNFKEQ. The CDR3 has 17 amino acids. DNA of the CDR3: TGTGCCAGCAGCCAGGAAACCGGGACTACTAGAACAGATACGCAGTATTTT. This sequence encodes CASSQETGTTRTDTQYF.

The chain employs TRBV2 and TRBJ2-3, with 7 bases that match TRBD2. The CDR3 has 15 amino acids. V was pared by 7 bases and J by 2 bases, with 9 bases of the junction left unmatched. Germline V lookup: CDR1 SNHLY, CDR2 FYNNEI. CDR3 sequence: CASKETGGPTDTQYF. The CDR3 nucleotides read TGTGCCAGCAAGGAGACGGGAGGTCCCACAGATACGCAGTATTTT.

This sequence joins TRBV14 and TRBJ1-2, with 7 bases that match TRBD1. Germline CDR1 is SGHDN and CDR2 is FVKESK. CDR3 size: 16 residues. J gave up 8 bases and V 4 bases, and 16 bases lay outside the gene matches. CDR3 sequence reads: CASSPRRPTGIGGYTF. Here the CDR3 DNA reads TGTGCCAGCAGCCCCCGGCGGCCGACAGGGATCGGGGGCTACACCTTC.

This rearrangement joins TRBV29-1 to TRBJ2-1; D remains ambiguous. The CDR3 covers 14 residues. Trimming stripped 5 bases from V and 13 bases from J, with 24 bases between. Germline V gene sequence: CDR1 SQVTM, CDR2 ANQGSEA. The CDR3 DNA is TGCAGCGTTCATAACGGCCGGATCCAAGAGACCCAGTTCTTC. This translates into CSVHNGRIQETQFF.

V is TRBV20-1 and J is TRBJ2-2; D is unresolved. With 3 bases removed from V and 6 bases from J, the gap between germline ends came to 20 bases. Germline V CDR1 and CDR2: DFQATT, SNEGSKA (reference sequence). CDR3 length: 16 amino acids. In DNA form, the CDR3 reads TGCAGTGCTAGCTTAACAGTGGTCGGGTCGGCCGGGGAGCTGTTTTTT. It encodes CSASLTVVGSAGELFF.

This clonotype has just one count. The V call is TRBV10-3, the J call TRBJ2-4, with D uncertain. The J call is in doubt because the DNA end fits TRBJ2-7 better. Germline assignment: CDR1 ENHRY and CDR2 SYGVKD. The CDR3 loop spans 12 amino acids. For the CDR3, the DNA is TGTGCCATCAGTGAGGTCCCTTTCGAGCAGTACTTC. Its translation is CAISEVPFEQYF.

This clonotype was recorded only once. The V gene is TRBV18, the J gene TRBJ1-2, with D unclear. CDR3 size: 13 residues. Germline CDR1 is KGHSH and CDR2 is LQKENI. The V end lost 2 bases, the J end lost 8 bases, and 12 bases lay between the germline ends. As DNA, the CDR3 is TGTGCCAGCTCACCAGGCACTCATTCCGGCTACACCTTC. Its translation: CASSPGTHSGYTF.